The next 17 T cell receptor beta chains were all read from a single sample in a study of beta chain features in type 1 diabetes listed by TCRdb under 2018. Library generation was performed with the immunoSEQ multiplex PCR assay. The entire amount of isolated RNA was reverse transcribed using the High Capacity cDNA Reverse Transcription Kit, so the sequenced TCRB transcripts were expressed ones. TCRdb re-hosts the immuneACCESS table, in-frame sequences only. Its copies lack some clones; in the studies checked, an unresolved V gene accounts for under half of them, and the cause for the rest is not known. The sample yields fewer than 200,000 clones; about 13% were counted once. The ten largest make up around 0.63% of the sample. The sample consisted of central memory CD4+ T cells from blood. The receptors here all came from a woman under 30 in good health.

This clone was picked up a small number of times. V gene TRBV30 combines with J gene TRBJ2-5; 7 nucleotides agree with TRBD1. The CDR3 runs 18 residues. The ends lost 1 base at V and 4 bases at J; junction bases unmatched: 18. CDR1 is GTSNPN, CDR2 SVGIG, per germline (reference sequence). The CDR3 DNA reads TGTGCCTGGAGTGACAGCCCGTCGGCTAGGGGGCTTGGAGAGACCCAGTACTTC. It yields the protein CAWSDSPSARGLGETQYF.

This clone was seen a few times. The J gene is TRBJ2-1, the V gene TRBV28; D is undetermined. V was cut by 6 bases and J by 8 bases, with 8 bases left in between. The germline V gene has CDR1 MDHEN and CDR2 SYDVKM. The CDR3 contains 11 residues. The CDR3 DNA sequence: TGTGCCAGCAGCTCCCTTTATGAGCAGTTCTTC. Amino acid sequence: CASSSLYEQFF.

In this sample, this clone turned up a few times. The chain uses TRBV6-5 and TRBJ1-5; D possibly corresponds to TRBD1 (6 bases). Germline V gives CDR1 MNHEY, CDR2 SVGAGI. The CDR3 contains 15 residues. The V end was cut by 5 bases, the J end by 4 bases, with 15 bases between. The CDR3 coding sequence is TGTGCCAGCAGTAAGACAGGCTACAGGAATCAGCCCCAGCATTTT. This sequence encodes CASSKTGYRNQPQHF.

This clone was seen a handful of times. The V gene is TRBV2, the J gene TRBJ1-5; possibly TRBD1 for D (5 bases). This CDR3 is 14 amino acids long. Germline V gene sequence: CDR1 SNHLY, CDR2 FYNNEI. V lost 7 bases and J lost 7, with 17 bases in between. CDR3: CASKSGAVPQPQHF. In DNA form, the CDR3 reads TGTGCCAGCAAATCTGGGGCAGTCCCCCAGCCCCAGCATTTT.

The J gene is TRBJ2-7, the V gene TRBV29-1, with TRBD1 matching over 8 bases. CDR1 is SQVTM and CDR2 is ANQGSEA in the germline V gene. This CDR3 region has 15 residues. J gave up 3 bases and V 1 base, and 8 bases lay outside the gene matches. This CDR3 reads CSVEGTGLSNYEQYF. The CDR3 nucleotides are TGCAGCGTTGAAGGGACAGGGCTATCCAACTACGAGCAGTACTTC.

This chain joins TRBV6-1 and TRBJ2-1; D is possibly TRBD2 (7 bases). Germline V gives CDR1 MNHNS, CDR2 SASEGT. The V and J ends lost 10 bases and 13 bases respectively, with 23 bases between them. The CDR3 sequence is 13 residues long. This CDR3 reads CATTSGGAQGQFF. The CDR3 DNA sequence: TGTGCCACTACTAGTGGGGGGGCGCAGGGTCAGTTCTTC.

The table lists this clone with a few counts. The rearrangement joins TRBV20-1 to TRBJ2-1; D may be TRBD1 (6 bases). V lost 6 bases, J lost 4 bases, and 7 bases lay in between. Germline V gene lookup returns CDR1 DFQATT and CDR2 SNEGSKA (reference sequence). The CDR3 is made up of 11 amino acids. Written as DNA, the CDR3 is TGCAGTGCAGGACAGTACAATGAGCAGTTCTTC. Translation gives CSAGQYNEQFF.

This clone has more than one count but fewer than ten. V usage is TRBV7-3 and J usage is TRBJ1-5; maybe TRBD1 (5 bases). CDR1 SGHTA and CDR2 FQGTGA come from the germline V gene. The CDR3 is made up of 15 amino acids. The V gene lost 2 bases and the J gene lost 0 bases, with 8 bases spanning the gap. The CDR3 sequence is CASSLGGYSNQPQHF. The CDR3 DNA sequence: TGTGCCAGCAGCTTAGGGGGGTATAGCAATCAGCCCCAGCATTTT.

The V gene is TRBV27, the J gene TRBJ2-4; D is undetermined. The CDR3 length is 15 residues. V shed 5 bases and J shed 0 bases, with 11 bases lying between them. CDR1 and CDR2 (germline): MNHEY, SMNVEV (reference sequence). The CDR3 loop is CASSPNRLAKNIQYF. The CDR3 nucleotides are TGTGCCAGCAGTCCGAACAGATTAGCCAAAAACATTCAGTACTTC.

This clone appeared a few times. V and J are TRBV11-2 and TRBJ1-1, with a tentative D call TRBD1 (6 bases). Germline values: CDR1 SGHAT, CDR2 FQNNGV. With 5 bases removed from V and 0 bases from J, the gap between germline ends came to 10 bases. This CDR3 spans 14 amino acids. DNA for the CDR3: TGTGCCAGCAGCGTGGGACACGTGAACACTGAAGCTTTCTTT. Residues: CASSVGHVNTEAFF.

The rearrangement uses TRBV28 and TRBJ2-7; D possibly corresponds to TRBD1 (5 bases). In germline, CDR1 is MDHEN, CDR2 SYDVKM. This CDR3 is 12 amino acids long. V lost 5 bases and J 5 bases, leaving 10 bases between the germline ends. The CDR3 loop reads CASSPDRNEQYF. The CDR3, as DNA: TGTGCCAGCAGTCCTGACAGAAACGAGCAGTACTTC.

The chain links TRBV11-2 to TRBJ2-2; 7 bases match TRBD1. Trimming took 5 bases from V and 0 from J; bases not matched to a gene: 3. CDR1 SGHAT and CDR2 FQNNGV come from the germline V gene. The CDR3 covers 15 residues. The CDR3 loop is CASSLGQANTGELFF. The CDR3 DNA reads as TGTGCCAGCAGCCTAGGACAGGCGAACACCGGGGAGCTGTTTTTT.

This clone has just a few counts. The V call is TRBV6-6, the J call TRBJ1-1; 7 nucleotides agree with TRBD1. This CDR3 region has 13 residues. V shed 9 bases, J shed 0 bases, and the junction held 4 bases outside the gene matches. CDR1 MNHNY and CDR2 SVGAGI come from the germline V gene (reference sequence). The CDR3 DNA is TGTGCCAGTACCGGACAGGTGAACACTGAAGCTTTCTTT. Its translation: CASTGQVNTEAFF.

This clone was recorded a few times. The rearrangement links TRBV28 to TRBJ2-7; D possibly corresponds to TRBD2 (6 bases). The CDR3 totals 13 residues. The V and J ends lost 2 bases and 9 bases respectively, with 14 bases between them. Germline V gene lookup returns CDR1 MDHEN and CDR2 SYDVKM. CDR3 region: CASSLGQGGGQYF. The CDR3 nucleotides are TGTGCCAGCAGTTTAGGCCAGGGAGGTGGGCAGTACTTC.

This clone was detected only a few times. V and J are TRBV18 and TRBJ2-1; TRBD1 is a possible D gene (5 bases). This CDR3 is 13 amino acids long. Trimming removed 2 bases at V and 9 bases at J, with 11 bases between. Germline CDR1 is KGHSH and CDR2 is LQKENI. Here the CDR3 DNA reads TGTGCCAGCTCACCAGGGTCTAGGGGTGAGCAGTTCTTC. Translation gives CASSPGSRGEQFF.

This clone was observed a handful of times. The chain combines TRBV6-5 with TRBJ1-1; D remains ambiguous. Trimming pared 2 bases from V and 7 bases from J, leaving 8 bases between. CDR1 is MNHEY, CDR2 SVGAGI, per germline. The CDR3 runs 12 residues. The CDR3 region is CASSYVGGEAFF. CDR3 DNA sequence: TGTGCCAGCAGTTACGTGGGAGGTGAAGCTTTCTTT.

In its sample, this clone was seen a few times. The genes are TRBV18 and TRBJ2-7; TRBD2 matches 7 bases. Germline V CDR1 and CDR2: KGHSH, LQKENI. V gave up 5 bases and J gave up 6 bases; unmatched junction bases: 4. The CDR3 has 12 residues. CDR3: CASSERDAEQYF. In nucleotides, the CDR3 is TGTGCCAGCTCAGAGCGGGACGCCGAGCAGTACTTC.